These 25 T cell receptor beta chains share one sample of origin, sequenced in a study of cytomegalovirus exposure and HLA in healthy donors. PCR used 60 Vbeta primers and 13 Jbeta primers. TCRdb keeps only in-frame clones here, not all; method: immunoSEQ multiplex PCR. The sample comprises about 130,000 clones, 75% to 85% of which are singletons, and 2% to 2.5% rests with the top ten. Material: PBMCs. The source of these receptors is a man younger than 35 in good health and CMV-seronegative.

This chain uses TRBV10-3 with TRBJ1-2; D call uncertain. The CDR3 consists of 13 residues. Germline CDR1 reads ENHRY; CDR2 reads SYGVKD. V was pared by 4 bases and J by 1 base, with 7 bases between. The DNA for the CDR3 is TGTGCCATCAGTGGGGAGGTTAACTATGGCTACACCTTC. Protein sequence: CAISGEVNYGYTF.

This clone appeared a single time. The chain carries TRBV4-1 and TRBJ2-1, with unresolved D. Trimming stripped 1 base from V and 8 bases from J, with 24 bases between. Germline V gives CDR1 MGHRA, CDR2 YSYEKL. The CDR3 sequence is 18 residues long. CDR3 amino acids: CASSQGRIRNLETDEQFF. In nucleotides, the CDR3 is TGCGCCAGCAGCCAAGGACGGATAAGAAATCTAGAGACTGATGAGCAGTTCTTC.

In its sample, this clone was seen once. The chain links TRBV21-1 to TRBJ1-5; whether TRBD1, the table's D call, matches the DNA was not checked. TRBV21-1 is given as a pseudogene. The CDR3 consists of 13 residues. CDR3 coding DNA: TGTGCCAGCAGCAAAGGACAGGTGACGCCCCAGCATTTT. Translated, it gives CASSKGQVTPQHF.

This chain links TRBV27 with TRBJ2-3; the match to TRBD1 covers 8 bases. Germline V gives CDR1 MNHEY, CDR2 SMNVEV (reference sequence). The CDR3 has 18 amino acids. Trimming took 0 bases from V and 3 from J; bases not matched to a gene: 11. The CDR3 protein is CASSLSVPGQAGTDTQYF. CDR3 DNA sequence: TGTGCCAGCAGTTTATCGGTGCCGGGACAGGCGGGGACAGATACGCAGTATTTT.

The chain recombines TRBV28 with TRBJ2-7; 7 positions match TRBD2. The CDR3 is 15 residues long. V shed 8 bases and J 3 bases; nucleotides not matched to a gene: 13. Germline V lookup: CDR1 MDHEN, CDR2 SYDVKM. CDR3 protein: CASQTSQYFRYEQYF. CDR3 DNA: TGTGCCAGCCAGACTAGCCAGTACTTTCGCTACGAGCAGTACTTC. The variable domain in full, completed from reference TRBV28 and TRBJ2-7, reads DVKVTQSSRYLVKRTGEKVFLECVQDMDHENMFWYRQDPGLGLRLIYFSYDVKMKEKGDIPEGYSVSREKKERFSLILESASTNQTSMYLCASQTSQYFRYEQYFGPGTRLTVT.

With regard to this clone: The germline gene is not matched at one end of the junction; a read error may be the cause. J is TRBJ2-3 and V is TRBV7-2; 11 bases match TRBD2. CDR1 and CDR2 from the germline V gene are SGHTA and FQGNSA. This CDR3 has 18 amino acids. CDR3 region: CASSLAGSSGRHTDTQYF. For the CDR3, the DNA is TGTGCCAGCAGCCTAGCAGGGTCTAGCGGGAGGCACACAGATACGCAGTATTTT.

In DNA form, the CDR3 reads TGTGCCAGCAGCTTGGGGCTAGACAGGGTGCATGAAAAACTGTTTTTT. Amino acid sequence: CASSLGLDRVHEKLFF. The rearrangement uses TRBV7-9 and TRBJ1-4; 7 nucleotides agree with TRBD1. V lost 3 bases to trimming and J lost 6 bases; unmatched junction nucleotides: 10. This CDR3 is 16 amino acids long. From germline, CDR1 is SEHNR and CDR2 FQNEAQ (reference sequence).

This clone showed up just once. The rearrangement links TRBV10-3 to TRBJ2-1; weak D call: TRBD2 (5 bases). From germline, CDR1 is ENHRY and CDR2 SYGVKD. Deletions cut 3 bases from V and 0 bases from J, with 12 bases between. This CDR3 contains 16 residues. The CDR3 DNA is TGTGCCATCAGTGATCTTTTCGGGAACTCCTACAATGAGCAGTTCTTC. Translation gives CAISDLFGNSYNEQFF.

This clone was observed a few times. The J gene is TRBJ1-5, the V gene TRBV6-1; tentatively, D is TRBD1 (5 bases). The CDR3 loop spans 14 amino acids. The V gene lost 1 base and the J gene lost 3 bases, with 7 bases spanning the gap. In germline, CDR1 is MNHNS, CDR2 SASEGT. This CDR3 is CASSEGQNNQPQHF. The CDR3 DNA sequence: TGTGCCAGCAGTGAAGGACAGAACAATCAGCCCCAGCATTTT.

V gene TRBV18 combines with J gene TRBJ1-4, with D possibly matching TRBD1 (5 bases). Germline V gene lookup returns CDR1 KGHSH and CDR2 LQKENI. The V and J ends lost 1 base and 8 bases respectively, with 14 bases between them. The CDR3 sequence is 15 residues long. The CDR3 loop reads CASSPLTRGEEKLFF. The DNA of the CDR3 is TGTGCCAGCTCACCACTCACCCGGGGGGAGGAAAAACTGTTTTTT.

This clone was seen a few times. This chain connects TRBV5-6 to TRBJ2-7; 7 nucleotides line up with TRBD2. Germline values: CDR1 SGHDT, CDR2 YYEEEE. CDR3 size: 15 residues. The ends lost 5 bases at V and 6 bases at J; junction bases unmatched: 14. The CDR3 DNA reads TGTGCCAGCAGAAGACTGGCGGGAGTTTTGTCCGAGCAGTACGTC. Translation gives CASRRLAGVLSEQYV.

The J gene is TRBJ2-2, the V gene TRBV29-1; 7 positions match TRBD1. CDR1 is SQVTM and CDR2 is ANQGSEA in the germline V gene. V lost 6 bases to trimming and J lost 1 base; unmatched junction nucleotides: 5. The CDR3 has 14 residues. CDR3 region: CSVMGQMNTGELFF. The CDR3 bases are TGCAGCGTCATGGGACAGATGAACACCGGGGAGCTGTTTTTT.

This rearrangement joins TRBV7-9 to TRBJ2-7, with D possibly matching TRBD2 (6 bases). The CDR3 contains 14 residues. With 5 bases removed from V and 6 bases from J, the gap between germline ends came to 17 bases. Germline CDR1 and CDR2: SEHNR and FQNEAQ (reference sequence). CDR3 sequence reads: CASSHGGNPSEQYF. CDR3 coding DNA: TGTGCCAGCAGCCACGGGGGAAACCCGAGCGAGCAGTACTTC. Variable domain in full (rest from reference TRBV7-9 and TRBJ2-7): DTGVSQNPRHKITKRGQNVTFRCDPISEHNRLYWYRQTLGQGPEFLTYFQNEAQLEKSRLLSDRFSAERPKGSFSTLEIQRTEQGDSAMYLCASSHGGNPSEQYFGPGTRLTVT.

The chain has TRBV7-2 and TRBJ1-2, with 9 bases matching TRBD1. This CDR3 region has 13 residues. The trim removed 5 bases at V and 4 bases at J, leaving 2 bases unmatched. Germline V gene data show CDR1 as SGHTA and CDR2 as FQGNSA. The CDR3 DNA sequence: TGTGCCAGCAGCCCGGGACAGGGCTATGGCTACACCTTC. It codes for CASSPGQGYGYTF.

The chain combines TRBV28 with TRBJ2-1; 11 bases line up with TRBD2. Germline V gives CDR1 MDHEN, CDR2 SYDVKM. The trim removed 8 bases at V and 5 bases at J, leaving 8 bases unmatched. The CDR3 length is 15 residues. The CDR3 DNA is TGTGCCAGCTCCACTAGCGGGGGAGGTGACAATGAGCAGTTCTTC. Translating gives CASSTSGGGDNEQFF. Drawing the rest from reference TRBV28 and TRBJ2-1, the complete variable domain is DVKVTQSSRYLVKRTGEKVFLECVQDMDHENMFWYRQDPGLGLRLIYFSYDVKMKEKGDIPEGYSVSREKKERFSLILESASTNQTSMYLCASSTSGGGDNEQFFGPGTRLTVL.

The gene calls are TRBV11-2 and TRBJ2-1; 11 bases agree with TRBD2. V gave up 8 bases and J gave up 7 bases; unmatched junction bases: 7. From germline, CDR1 is SGHAT and CDR2 FQNNGV. The CDR3 extends over 14 amino acids. The CDR3 protein is CASRTSGRGNEQFF. Here the CDR3 DNA reads TGTGCCAGCCGTACTAGCGGGAGAGGAAATGAGCAGTTCTTC. Full variable domain (outside the CDR3, taken from reference TRBV11-2 and TRBJ2-1): EAGVAQSPRYKIIEKRQSVAFWCNPISGHATLYWYQQILGQGPKLLIQFQNNGVVDDSQLPKDRFSAERLKGVDSTLKIQPAKLEDSAVYLCASRTSGRGNEQFFGPGTRLTVL.

This sequence joins TRBV18 and TRBJ1-1; D call uncertain. Germline loops: CDR1 KGHSH, CDR2 LQKENI. This CDR3 has 13 amino acids. Trimming left V 5 bases short and J 3 bases short, with 10 bases between. CDR3 in amino acids: CASSISGDTEAFF. In DNA form, the CDR3 reads TGTGCCAGCTCAATATCGGGAGACACTGAAGCTTTCTTT.

This chain links TRBV19 with TRBJ2-2, with D maybe TRBD2 (6 bases). This CDR3 contains 15 residues. Between the trimmed V and J ends, which lost 0 bases and 4 bases, there was a span of 9 bases. Germline V gene data show CDR1 as LNHDA and CDR2 as SQIVND (reference sequence). CDR3 nucleotide sequence: TGTGCCAGTAGTATAGACCGGGGGAGCACCGGGGAGCTGTTTTTT. Translation: CASSIDRGSTGELFF.

This clone has only a few counts. This CDR3 reads CASSLGQGLSNQPQHF. The CDR3 nucleotides are TGTGCCAGCAGCTTGGGCCAGGGGCTTAGCAATCAGCCCCAGCATTTT. The rearrangement uses TRBV5-8 and TRBJ1-5, with D possibly matching TRBD1 (6 bases). The CDR3 extends over 16 amino acids. In germline, CDR1 is SGHTS, CDR2 YDEGEE. The V gene lost 0 bases and the J gene lost 0 bases, with 10 bases spanning the gap.

The J gene is TRBJ1-6, the V gene TRBV7-6; D gene ambiguous. The V end lost 4 bases, the J end lost 0 bases, and 7 bases lay between the germline ends. The CDR3 spans 15 residues. Germline V gene data show CDR1 as SGHVS and CDR2 as FNYEAQ. CDR3 region: CASSSQSSYNSPLHF. In DNA form, the CDR3 reads TGTGCCAGCAGCTCACAGAGCTCCTATAATTCACCCCTCCACTTT.

The rearrangement links TRBV6-1 to TRBJ1-5; D perhaps matches TRBD1 (6 bases). The germline CDR1 and CDR2 sequences are MNHNS and SASEGT. V lost 10 bases to trimming and J lost 3 bases, with 10 bases between them. The CDR3 covers 12 residues. Written as DNA, the CDR3 is TGTGCCACTGGGACAAACAATCAGCCCCAGCATTTT. Residues: CATGTNNQPQHF.

The gene calls are TRBV7-2 and TRBJ2-7, with 8 bases identical to TRBD1. The V and J ends lost 4 bases and 1 base, in that order; junction bases with no gene match: 6. The CDR3 loop spans 15 amino acids. CDR1 and CDR2 (germline): SGHTA, FQGNSA. The CDR3 here is CASSYDRGGSYEQYF. For the CDR3, the DNA is TGTGCCAGCAGCTATGACAGGGGCGGATCCTACGAGCAGTACTTC. Full variable domain (missing parts from reference TRBV7-2 and TRBJ2-7): GAGVSQSPSNKVTEKGKDVELRCDPISGHTALYWYRQSLGQGLEFLIYFQGNSAPDKSGLPSDRFSAERTGGSVSTLTIQRTQQEDSAVYLCASSYDRGGSYEQYFGPGTRLTVT.

The chain couples TRBV19 to TRBJ1-5, with 12 bases that match TRBD1. Germline V gene sequence: CDR1 LNHDA, CDR2 SQIVND (reference sequence). This CDR3 is built from 15 residues. V lost 10 bases, J lost 6 bases, and 10 bases stayed unmatched. The CDR3 DNA reads as TGTGCCACCTTCGGCCCGGGACAGGGGGCTCAGCCCCAGCATTTT. This codes for CATFGPGQGAQPQHF. The full variable domain, in which reference TRBV19 and TRBJ1-5 provide the parts outside the CDR3, is DGGITQSPKYLFRKEGQNVTLSCEQNLNHDAMYWYRQDPGQGLRLIYYSQIVNDFQKGDIAEGYSVSREKKESFPLTVTSAQKNPTAFYLCATFGPGQGAQPQHFGDGTRLSIL.

The chain employs TRBV5-1 and TRBJ2-1, with 13 bases identical to TRBD2. V was clipped by 3 bases and J by 6 bases; unmatched bases: 6. CDR3 length: 16 residues. CDR1 and CDR2 (germline): SGHRS, YFSETQ. The DNA of the CDR3 is TGCGCCAGCAGCTCGGGGGGACTAGCGGGAATCAATGAGCAGTTCTTC. Amino acid sequence: CASSSGGLAGINEQFF.

This chain joins TRBV5-1 and TRBJ1-6, with 8 bases fitting TRBD1. Germline CDR1 is SGHRS and CDR2 is YFSETQ. The trim removed 5 bases at V and 6 bases at J, leaving 4 bases unmatched. The CDR3 runs 14 residues. The CDR3 bases are TGCGCCAGCAGAGGACAGGGTGGTAATTCACCCCTCCACTTT. It specifies CASRGQGGNSPLHF.